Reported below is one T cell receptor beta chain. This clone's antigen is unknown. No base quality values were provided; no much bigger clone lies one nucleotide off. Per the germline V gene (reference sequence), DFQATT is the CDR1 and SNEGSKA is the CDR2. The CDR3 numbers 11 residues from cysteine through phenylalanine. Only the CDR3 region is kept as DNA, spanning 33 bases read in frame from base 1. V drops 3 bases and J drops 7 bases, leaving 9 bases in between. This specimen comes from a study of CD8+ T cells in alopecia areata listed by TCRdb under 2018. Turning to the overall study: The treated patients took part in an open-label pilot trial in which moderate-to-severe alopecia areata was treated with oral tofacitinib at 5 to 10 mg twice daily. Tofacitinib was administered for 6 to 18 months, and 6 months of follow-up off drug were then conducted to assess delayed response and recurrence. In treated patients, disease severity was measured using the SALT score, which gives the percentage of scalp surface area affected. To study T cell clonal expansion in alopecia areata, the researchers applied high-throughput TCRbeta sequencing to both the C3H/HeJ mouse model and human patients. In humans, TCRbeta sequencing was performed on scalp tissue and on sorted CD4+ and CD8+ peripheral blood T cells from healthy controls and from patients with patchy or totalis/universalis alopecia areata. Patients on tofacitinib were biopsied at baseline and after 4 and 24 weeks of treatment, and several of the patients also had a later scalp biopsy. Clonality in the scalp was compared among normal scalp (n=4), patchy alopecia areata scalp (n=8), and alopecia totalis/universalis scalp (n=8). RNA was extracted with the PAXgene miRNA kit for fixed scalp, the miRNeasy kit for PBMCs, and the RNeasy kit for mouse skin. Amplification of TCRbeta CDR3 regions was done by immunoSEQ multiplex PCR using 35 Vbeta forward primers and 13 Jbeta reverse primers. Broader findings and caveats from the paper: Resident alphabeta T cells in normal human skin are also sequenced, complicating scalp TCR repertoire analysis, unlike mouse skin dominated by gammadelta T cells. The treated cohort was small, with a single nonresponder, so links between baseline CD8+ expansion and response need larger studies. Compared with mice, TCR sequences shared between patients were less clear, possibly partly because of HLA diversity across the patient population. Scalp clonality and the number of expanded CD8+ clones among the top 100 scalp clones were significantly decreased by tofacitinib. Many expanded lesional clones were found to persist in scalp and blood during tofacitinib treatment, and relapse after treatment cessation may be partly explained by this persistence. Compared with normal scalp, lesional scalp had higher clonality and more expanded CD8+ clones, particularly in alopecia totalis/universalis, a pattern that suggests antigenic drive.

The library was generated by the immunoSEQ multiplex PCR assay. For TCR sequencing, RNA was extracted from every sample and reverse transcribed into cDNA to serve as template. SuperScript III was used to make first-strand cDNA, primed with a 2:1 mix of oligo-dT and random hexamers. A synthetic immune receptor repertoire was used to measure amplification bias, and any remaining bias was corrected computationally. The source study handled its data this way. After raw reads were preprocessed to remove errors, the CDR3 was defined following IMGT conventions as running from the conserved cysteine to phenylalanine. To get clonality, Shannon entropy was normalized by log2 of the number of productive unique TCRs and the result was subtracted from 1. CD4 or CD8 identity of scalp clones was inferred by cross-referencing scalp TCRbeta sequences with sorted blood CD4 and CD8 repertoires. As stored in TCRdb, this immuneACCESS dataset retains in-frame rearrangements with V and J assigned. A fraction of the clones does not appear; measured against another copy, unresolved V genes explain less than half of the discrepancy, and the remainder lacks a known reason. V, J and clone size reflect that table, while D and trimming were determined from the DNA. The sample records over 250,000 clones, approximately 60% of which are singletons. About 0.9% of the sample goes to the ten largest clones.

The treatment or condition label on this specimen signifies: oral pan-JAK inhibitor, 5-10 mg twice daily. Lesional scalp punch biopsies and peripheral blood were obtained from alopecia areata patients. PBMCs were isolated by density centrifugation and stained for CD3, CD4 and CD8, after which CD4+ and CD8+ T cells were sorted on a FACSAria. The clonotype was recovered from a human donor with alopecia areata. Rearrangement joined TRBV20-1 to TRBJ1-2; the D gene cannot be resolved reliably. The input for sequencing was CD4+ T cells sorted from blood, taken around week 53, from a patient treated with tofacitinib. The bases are TGCAGTGCTAGCTGGAATCCTGGCTACACCTTC. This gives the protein CSASWNPGYTF.